Given below is one T cell receptor beta chain in context. This clone has a single count. Its binding antigen is unknown. Per-base qualities were not stored, and no clone one base away is much larger. Libraries were made using the immunoSEQ multiplex PCR assay. TCRdb took this table from immuneACCESS and kept in-frame rearrangements with V and J called. Such tables lack part of the clones; where checked against another copy, unresolved V genes explain under half of the gap, and the rest is unexplained. This sample holds 90,000 to 120,000 clones; more than 85% were observed only once. The leading ten clones occupy around 3.5% of the sample. This record comes from a study of T cell changes during pregnancy in multiple sclerosis (dated by TCRdb to about 2019). General notes on the study: In women with multiple sclerosis, the researchers looked at how the T cell repertoire shifted as pregnancy progressed.

The sequencing used peripheral blood, collected after pregnancy. This clonotype was sampled from a female donor with multiple sclerosis, enrolled in a pregnancy study.

The CDR3 reads CASSWGAYEQYF. The DNA is as follows: TGTGCCAGCAGCTGGGGGGCCTACGAGCAGTACTTC. The chain couples TRBV5-6 to TRBJ2-7, with TRBD2 perhaps the D gene, on 6 matching bases. Trimming at the junction amounts to 3 bases on V and 2 bases on J, and the germline ends lie 6 bases apart. Counted from cysteine to phenylalanine, this CDR3 has 12 amino acids. Of all the DNA, just the CDR3 is kept, 36 bases in frame from base 1. CDR1 and CDR2 are drawn from the germline V gene: SGHDT, YYEEEE.